Below are 6 T cell receptor beta chains sequenced from a single sample in a study of T cells in Graves' hyperthyroidism and ophthalmopathy (dated 2019 in TCRdb). The method was multiplex PCR. The sample was run on an Illumina HiSeq 2000. The TCR beta CDR3 regions were amplified from the RNA transcripts. A first-round RT-PCR of the TCR CDR3 used the HTBI primer set with the Qiagen OneStep RT-PCR kit. TCRdb reran the public reads through fastp at Q25 and MiXCR, keeping productive beta chains. Here each entry gathers all rows of one CDR3 protein and keeps the most common genes and DNA. The sample yields 500,000 to 750,000 distinct CDR3 sequences; 15% to 18% were counted once. The leading ten clones occupy less than 9.5% of the sample. Sequencing was done on a sample of blood. The receptors derive from a woman aged 25 to 45 with Graves' hyperthyroidism.

The DNA of the CDR3 is TGTGCCAGCAGTGAAGCAGGGGCGATCGGCGAGCAGTACTTC. Translating it yields CASSEAGAIGEQYF. This chain joins TRBV6-1 and TRBJ2-7, with D maybe TRBD1 (5 bases). The CDR3 has 14 amino acids. Deletions cut 0 bases from V and 6 bases from J, with 12 bases between. The germline V gene encodes CDR1 MNHNS and CDR2 SASEGT.

The sample holds many counts of this clonotype. J is TRBJ2-1 and V is TRBV20-1, with TRBD2 identical over 8 bases. The CDR3 has 14 amino acids. Germline CDR1 DFQATT, CDR2 SNEGSKA (reference sequence). Unmatched junction bases numbered 8, after V lost 3 bases and J lost 7 bases. The CDR3 protein is CSARVPSGWNEQFF. Here the CDR3 DNA reads TGCAGTGCTAGGGTCCCTAGCGGGTGGAATGAGCAGTTCTTC.

This clonotype showed up many times. The J gene is TRBJ2-1, the V gene TRBV2, with TRBD2 identical over 10 bases. Looked up from germline, CDR1 is SNHLY and CDR2 is FYNNEI. CDR3 length: 15 residues. J gave up 4 bases and V 6 bases, and 6 bases lay outside the gene matches. The CDR3 region is CASRSGRASYNEQFF. CDR3 sequence (DNA): TGTGCCAGCAGAAGCGGGAGGGCCTCTTACAATGAGCAGTTCTTC. Full variable domain (remainder filled in from reference TRBV2 and TRBJ2-1): EPEVTQTPSHQVTQMGQEVILRCVPISNHLYFYWYRQILGQKVEFLVSFYNNEISEKSEIFDDQFSVERPDGSNFTLKIRSTKLEDSAMYFCASRSGRASYNEQFFGPGTRLTVL.

V is TRBV7-9 and J is TRBJ2-1; 10 nucleotides agree with TRBD2. V was clipped by 4 bases and J by 9 bases; unmatched bases: 9. The CDR3 extends over 15 amino acids. The V gene's germline CDR1 is SEHNR and CDR2 FQNEAQ (reference sequence). CDR3 nucleotide sequence: TGTGCCAGCAGCTCTAGGAGCGGGAGGGCCGTTGAGCAGTTCTTC. Encoded protein: CASSSRSGRAVEQFF.

The genes are TRBV5-1 and TRBJ1-2; the D is unclear. V was trimmed by 1 base and J by 7 bases, leaving 14 bases between them. The CDR3 loop spans 14 amino acids. Germline V gene data show CDR1 as SGHRS and CDR2 as YFSETQ. CDR3 loop: CASSLTYITAGYTF. As DNA, the CDR3 is TGCGCCAGCAGCTTGACCTATATAACGGCTGGCTACACCTTC.

V is TRBV6-1 and J is TRBJ1-4; D uncertain. V gave up 4 bases and J gave up 0 bases, with 9 bases separating them. This CDR3 region has 15 residues. CDR1 and CDR2 (germline): MNHNS, SASEGT. The CDR3 sequence: CASSAQTATNEKLFF. Here the CDR3 DNA reads TGTGCCAGCAGTGCACAGACTGCAACTAATGAAAAACTGTTTTTT.